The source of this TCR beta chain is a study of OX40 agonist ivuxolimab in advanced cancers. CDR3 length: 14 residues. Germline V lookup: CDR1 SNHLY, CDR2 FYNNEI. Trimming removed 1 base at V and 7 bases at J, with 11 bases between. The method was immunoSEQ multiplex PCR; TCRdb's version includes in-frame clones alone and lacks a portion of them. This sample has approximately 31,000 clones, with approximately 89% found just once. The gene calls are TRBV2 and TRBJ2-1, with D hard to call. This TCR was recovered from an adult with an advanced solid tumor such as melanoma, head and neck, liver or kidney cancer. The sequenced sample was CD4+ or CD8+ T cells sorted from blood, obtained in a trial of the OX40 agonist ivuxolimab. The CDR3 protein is CASSEVNSWNEQFF. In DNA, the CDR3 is TGTGCCAGCAGTGAAGTGAATAGTTGGAATGAGCAGTTCTTC. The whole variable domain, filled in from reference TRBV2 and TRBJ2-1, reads EPEVTQTPSHQVTQMGQEVILRCVPISNHLYFYWYRQILGQKVEFLVSFYNNEISEKSEIFDDQFSVERPDGSNFTLKIRSTKLEDSAMYFCASSEVNSWNEQFFGPGTRLTVL.